This T cell receptor (beta chain) was observed in a study of circulating and synovial CD4+ cells in juvenile arthritis. The study's findings and limits: Deeper sequencing increased measured overlap with synovial clonotypes. Compared with bulk blood, circulating pathogenic-like lymphocytes shared substantially more CDR3 sequences with synovial T cells. Diversity here was lower than in bulk blood CD4 cells.

Some clones are missing from TCRdb's copy, which holds only in-frame ones; the method was immunoSEQ multiplex PCR. The sample has about 30,000 clones, over 85% seen once. CDR1 and CDR2 from the germline V gene are SGHTA and FQGNSA. The CDR3 consists of 13 residues. J gave up 8 bases and V 5 bases, and 4 bases lay outside the gene matches. Worth noting for this clone: What it recognizes is unknown.

Material for sequencing was CD4+ T cells from blood. The V call is TRBV7-2, the J call TRBJ2-2; 8 bases fit TRBD1. The receptor was derived from a human donor with juvenile idiopathic arthritis. CDR3 sequence reads: CASSTGQVGELFF. DNA of the CDR3: TGTGCCAGCAGCACGGGACAGGTGGGGGAGCTGTTTTTT.